A selection of T cell receptor beta chains follows, all from one sample in a study of cytomegalovirus exposure and HLA in healthy donors. The repertoire was sequenced with immunoSEQ multiplex PCR; TCRdb's copy has only in-frame clones and lacks some. This table has 150,000 to 200,000 clones, over 75% appearing once. The material sequenced was PBMCs. Source of these receptors: a woman aged 30 to 39 in good health and CMV-seronegative. Each CDR3 is given with its conserved first and last residue. Each record gives: J gene, V gene, CDR3 length, clone size, D gene, CDR3 protein, CDR3 DNA. A D gene is named only where the DNA matches it firmly. Clone size is shown for a subset of rows, as once, few, many or a class of expanded clone.

TRBJ1-3	TRBV7-8	14	once	-	CASSYDRGGNTIYF	TGTGCCAGCAGCTACGACAGAGGTGGAAACACCATATATTTT
TRBJ1-3	TRBV9	15	-	-	CASSPAQGSGNTIYF	TGTGCCAGCAGCCCCGCCCAGGGTTCTGGAAACACCATATATTTT
TRBJ2-2	TRBV28	14	-	-	CASSGDSYTGELFF	TGTGCCAGCAGTGGTGACAGCTACACCGGGGAGCTGTTTTTT
TRBJ1-5	TRBV7-9	12	-	-	CASSPGYQPQHF	TGTGCCAGCAGCCCAGGGTATCAGCCCCAGCATTTT
TRBJ1-1	TRBV5-8	13	-	-	CASSLQGYTEAFF	TGTGCCAGCAGCTTACAGGGTTACACTGAAGCTTTCTTT
TRBJ2-7	TRBV5-5	13	-	-	CASSFSGEYEQYF	TGTGCCAGCAGCTTTTCAGGGGAGTACGAGCAGTACTTC
TRBJ2-5	TRBV27	15	-	TRBD2	CASSSFGLAKEAQYF	TGTGCCAGCAGTTCCTTCGGACTAGCGAAAGAGGCCCAGTACTTC
TRBJ1-2	TRBV2	13	-	TRBD1	CASSKTGDYGYTF	TGTGCCAGCAGTAAGACAGGGGACTATGGCTACACCTTC
TRBJ1-2	TRBV5-1	15	-	-	CASGFSSNSNYGYTF	TGCGCCAGCGGCTTTTCCTCCAACAGTAACTATGGCTACACCTTC
TRBJ2-7	TRBV6-5	13	-	TRBD1	CASSPYRQGEQYF	TGTGCCAGCAGCCCATACCGACAGGGCGAGCAGTACTTC
TRBJ2-2	TRBV28	15	-	-	CASLNRARSTGELFF	TGTGCCAGCCTGAACAGGGCCCGAAGCACCGGGGAGCTGTTTTTT
TRBJ1-5	TRBV19	14	few	-	CASSIEPGFKPQHF	TGTGCCAGTAGTATAGAGCCGGGGTTCAAGCCCCAGCATTTT
TRBJ1-2	TRBV6-1	15	-	TRBD1	CASSEGDRGNYGYTF	TGTGCCAGCAGTGAAGGGGACAGGGGTAACTATGGCTACACCTTC
TRBJ1-2	TRBV6-1	17	-	-	CASSEVSVRERFYGYTF	TGTGCCAGCAGTGAAGTGTCGGTACGGGAGAGATTCTATGGCTACACCTTC
TRBJ1-1	TRBV30	13	-	TRBD1	CAWCRGPNTEAFF	TGTGCCTGGTGTAGGGGGCCGAACACTGAAGCTTTCTTT
TRBJ2-5	TRBV6-1	13	-	-	CASSEGGRETQYF	TGTGCCAGCAGTGAAGGAGGGAGGGAGACCCAGTACTTC
TRBJ2-3	TRBV5-1	17	-	-	CASSLEGGASSVDTQYF	TGCGCCAGCAGCTTGGAGGGGGGGGCCTCCTCTGTAGATACGCAGTATTTT
TRBJ2-7	TRBV7-9	15	-	-	CASSLLTGPSYEQYF	TGTGCCAGCAGCTTATTGACAGGACCCTCCTACGAGCAGTACTTC
TRBJ2-5	TRBV9	14	-	-	CASSVWSGQETQYF	TGTGCCAGCAGCGTATGGTCGGGGCAAGAGACCCAGTACTTC
TRBJ1-5	TRBV30	15	-	-	CAWSFSRQPDQPQHF	TGTGCCTGGTCCTTCTCTCGACAGCCCGATCAGCCCCAGCATTTT
TRBJ2-5	TRBV10-3	15	-	-	CAIRPGIKSQETQYF	TGTGCCATCAGACCAGGGATCAAGAGCCAAGAGACCCAGTACTTC
TRBJ1-1	TRBV30	16	-	TRBD1	CAWSDQLGTGTTEAFF	TGTGCCTGGAGTGACCAATTAGGGACAGGGACCACTGAAGCTTTCTTT
TRBJ2-7	TRBV5-4	15	-	-	CASSLPGAGAYEQYF	TGTGCCAGCAGCTTGCCAGGGGCGGGAGCCTACGAGCAGTACTTC
TRBJ1-4	TRBV18	14	-	TRBD1	CASSPGTGEILRLF	TGTGCCAGCTCACCGGGGACAGGGGAGATCTTACGCCTTTTT
TRBJ1-4	TRBV7-9	19	-	TRBD1	CASSARTGGDWGTNEKLFF	TGTGCCAGCAGCGCGCGGACAGGGGGCGATTGGGGGACTAATGAAAAACTGTTTTTT
TRBJ1-1	TRBV12-2	15	-	-	CASRTSGQRGTEAFF	TGTGCAAGTCGCACATCGGGACAAAGGGGCACTGAAGCTTTCTTT
TRBJ1-1	TRBV18	16	-	TRBD1	CASSLHRGLMNTEAFF	TGTGCCAGCTCACTTCACAGGGGACTTATGAACACTGAAGCTTTCTTT
TRBJ2-2	TRBV4-1	17	-	TRBD2	CASSQVAGGLRIGELFF	TGCGCCAGCAGCCAAGTAGCGGGGGGTCTTCGTATCGGGGAGCTGTTTTTT
TRBJ1-4	TRBV5-1	15	-	TRBD1	CASRLGTGFNEKLFF	TGCGCCAGCAGGCTTGGGACAGGCTTTAATGAAAAACTGTTTTTT
TRBJ1-2	TRBV30	13	-	-	CAWKQVPPYGYTF	TGTGCCTGGAAACAGGTCCCACCCTATGGCTACACCTTC
TRBJ1-4	TRBV4-1	14	-	TRBD1	CASSKGDSLLELFF	TGCGCCAGCAGCAAAGGGGACAGTCTGCTGGAACTGTTTTTT
TRBJ1-1	TRBV10-3	13	-	TRBD1	CAIRDRFDTEAFF	TGTGCCATCAGGGACAGGTTTGACACTGAAGCTTTCTTT
TRBJ2-1	TRBV7-9	17	-	TRBD2	CASSVSASGMIYNEQFF	TGTGCCAGCAGCGTTAGCGCTAGCGGGATGATATACAATGAGCAGTTCTTC
TRBJ1-1	TRBV5-1	12	few	-	CASSLDRLEAFF	TGCGCCAGCAGCTTGGACAGGCTTGAAGCTTTCTTT
TRBJ1-4	TRBV5-1	14	few	TRBD1	CASSADRGGEKLFF	TGCGCCAGCAGCGCCGACAGGGGTGGTGAAAAACTGTTTTTT
TRBJ1-6	TRBV19	14	once	-	CASSPRGGTEPLHF	TGTGCCAGTAGTCCCCGGGGAGGCACAGAGCCCCTCCACTTT
TRBJ2-7	TRBV21-1	17	-	-	CASSTTSGGICFGEQYF	TGTGCCAGCAGCACAACTAGCGGGGGGATCTGTTTCGGCGAGCAGTACTTC
TRBJ2-4	TRBV9	14	-	TRBD2	CASSKTSGINIQYF	TGTGCCAGCAGCAAAACTAGCGGGATAAACATTCAGTACTTC
TRBJ1-1	TRBV30	14	-	TRBD1	CAWRKDREITEAFF	TGTGCCTGGAGGAAGGACAGGGAGATCACTGAAGCTTTCTTT
TRBJ1-3	TRBV5-5	17	-	-	CASSLLLAPRLGNTIYF	TGTGCCAGCAGCTTGTTACTAGCCCCCCGGCTCGGAAACACCATATATTTT
TRBJ2-7	TRBV6-1	18	once	-	CASSERLNVAGAYYEQYF	TGTGCCAGCAGTGAGAGGCTTAATGTGGCGGGGGCTTACTACGAGCAGTACTTC
TRBJ1-6	TRBV11-1	15	few	TRBD1	CASSDRGRKDSPLHF	TGTGCCAGCAGCGACAGGGGAAGAAAGGATTCACCCCTCCACTTT
TRBJ1-1	TRBV21-1	18	-	-	CASSKREQGSRRDTEAFF	TGTGCCAGCAGCAAACGGGAACAGGGATCTCGGCGGGACACTGAAGCTTTCTTT
TRBJ1-1	TRBV7-2	14	-	-	CASSLVRDDTEAFF	TGTGCCAGCAGCTTAGTGCGGGACGACACTGAAGCTTTCTTT
TRBJ1-2	TRBV28	13	few	-	CASSSGAGDGYTF	TGTGCCAGCAGTTCCGGGGCGGGGGATGGCTACACCTTC